This T cell receptor beta chain was sequenced during a study of beta chain features in type 1 diabetes (dated by TCRdb to the late 2010s). At the level of the whole study: Patients and healthy donors did not differ in mean age, gender distribution, total cell number or subset yield. Across all samples, around 99 million sorted cells were examined, and cell number per subset correlated strongly with RNA yield. Regulatory and stem cell-like memory subsets were obtained from only 8 patients and roughly 8 healthy donors, while naive and central memory subsets were obtained from all 30 or so donors. The study compared the TCRB repertoires of sorted circulating CD4+ T cell subsets in recently diagnosed type 1 diabetes patients with those in matched healthy donors. What the authors observed across the whole study: Because the HLA sub-analyses included only small numbers of individuals, any influence of HLA type on TCRB rearrangement was left unresolved. At VDJ recombination sites, patients with type 1 diabetes made fewer insertions and deleted more nucleotides, a pattern implying thymic rearrangement abnormalities. The naive, central memory and regulatory TCRB repertoires appeared to resemble one another more closely among patients than among healthy donors. Type 1 diabetes patients showed a moderate but significant shortening of TCRB CDR3 length in all four CD4+ subsets. Sequencing cDNA rather than genomic DNA could over-represent highly expressing activated cells, although activation and CD3 levels did not differ between groups. PCR may preferentially amplify shorter templates, but because patient and control samples were amplified and corrected together, any resulting skew would affect both groups equally.

This clone came up a few times. Its antigen specificity is not known. There are no base qualities to consult, and no much larger clone falls within one base. Each donor gave one peripheral blood draw, averaging around 120 mL, which was collected into heparinised tubes. Using a panel that included CD45RO, CCR7, CD25, CD127, CD95 and CD27, naive, central memory, regulatory and stem cell-like memory CD4+ T cells were sorted on a BD FACSAria II. Every sorted population had a purity above 95%. PBMCs were separated immediately by Lymphoprep density gradient centrifugation and were stained directly, without being cultured. So that batch effects would be minimized, each experiment stained and sorted samples in pairs, pairing one healthy donor with one patient. The entire amount of isolated RNA was reverse transcribed using the High Capacity cDNA Reverse Transcription Kit, so the sequenced TCRB transcripts were expressed ones. Deep immunoSEQ sequencing was performed on naive, central memory and regulatory T cell samples, with an average of around 3.5 million total reads per sample. Sorted cells were lysed in RLT buffer and RNA was extracted with DNase-treated RNeasy Micro or Mini kits, depending on cell number. To prevent cross-contamination, every cell subset was processed on its own, while patient and healthy donor samples were processed together. TCRB sequences were amplified from cDNA with the immunoSEQ multiplex PCR, producing 87-bp fragments spanning the CDR3 region. Amplicons were sequenced on the Illumina HiSeq platform. In the paper's pipeline: Synthetic template baselines were used to correct PCR bias computationally, reads within Hamming distance 2 were collapsed, and singletons that could not be merged were discarded. By aligning reads against IMGT, V, D and J genes, CDR3 length, and insertions or deletions at six rearrangement sites were assigned. Clonotype counts were normalized to sorted cell number within each subset before computing true diversity and Gini coefficients with the tcR R package. The overlap coefficient, calculated on TCRB nucleotide sequences, was used to measure repertoire sharing. Out-of-frame TCRB sequences from naive cells were analyzed to stand in for the pre-selection repertoire. Held by TCRdb, this immuneACCESS table contains in-frame sequences only and omits some clones. Under half of the omission traces to an unresolved V gene where checked; the cause of the rest is unknown. That table gives V, J and clone size, and the DNA gave D and trimming. The sample table records 900,000 or so clones; 15% to 20% of these occur just once. The ten largest clones represent about 0.02% of the sample.

From a lookup of the germline V gene, CDR1 and CDR2 are SGDLS and YYNGEE. The CDR3 numbers 15 residues from cysteine through phenylalanine. Of the read, only the CDR3 DNA is kept; its 45 bases are in frame from base 1. V is cut back by 4 bases and J by 9 bases, with 7 bases in the junction unmatched. Here the chain combines TRBV9 and TRBJ2-1, and 13 bases in between align with TRBD2. Input material: naive CD4+ T cells from blood. Interpreted using the paper, the cell subset or site label stands for: true naive CD4+ T cells. The origin of this receptor is a young woman in good health. The CDR3 amino acid sequence is: CASSPRLAGGGEQFF. The DNA sequence is as follows: TGTGCCAGCAGCCCCCGACTAGCGGGAGGTGGTGAGCAGTTCTTC.